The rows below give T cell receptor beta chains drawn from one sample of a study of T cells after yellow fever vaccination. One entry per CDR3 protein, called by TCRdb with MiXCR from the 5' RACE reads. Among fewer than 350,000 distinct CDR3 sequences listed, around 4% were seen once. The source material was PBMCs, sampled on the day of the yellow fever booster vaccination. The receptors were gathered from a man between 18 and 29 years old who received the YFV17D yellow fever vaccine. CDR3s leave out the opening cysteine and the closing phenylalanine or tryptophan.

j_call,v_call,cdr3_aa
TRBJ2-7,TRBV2,ASTSLYEQY
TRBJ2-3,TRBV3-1,ASSQASGSTDTQY
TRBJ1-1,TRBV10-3,AVSRDMNTEAF
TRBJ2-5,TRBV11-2,ASSMGVATQESQY
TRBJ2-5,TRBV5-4,ASSLAQRGQETQY
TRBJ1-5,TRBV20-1,SARHPNSNQPQH
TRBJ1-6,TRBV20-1,SARGAAGRSYNSPLH
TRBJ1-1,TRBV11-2,ASSSEGYDTEAF
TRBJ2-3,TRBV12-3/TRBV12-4,ASSPIAGGEGDTQY
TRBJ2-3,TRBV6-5,ASRGAGDTQY
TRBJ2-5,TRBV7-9,ASSRDEETQY
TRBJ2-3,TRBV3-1,ASSQGGARSDTQY
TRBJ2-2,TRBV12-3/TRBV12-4,ASSLLPTGVNGELF
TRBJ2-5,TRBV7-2,ASSLFGAETQY
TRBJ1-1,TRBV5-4,ASSWGPNEAF
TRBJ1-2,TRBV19,ASSIGGGLYGST
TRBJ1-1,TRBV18,ASSPPYGTGRGNTEAF
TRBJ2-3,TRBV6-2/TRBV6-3,ASTTGRLGTDTQY
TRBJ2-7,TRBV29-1,SVNRDTGLGEQY
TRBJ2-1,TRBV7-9,ASSVQGGPTNEQF
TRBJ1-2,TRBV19,ASSTARDYGYT
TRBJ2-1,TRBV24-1,ATSDGGRQTYNEQF
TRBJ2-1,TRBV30,AWSDYYSEQF
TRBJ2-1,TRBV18,ASSPEGLWEF
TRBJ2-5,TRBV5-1,ASSLGQGLGETQY
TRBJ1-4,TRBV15,ATSREAGEYEKLF
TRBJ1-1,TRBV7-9,ASSPQQGTEAF
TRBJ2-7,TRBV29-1,SVDTGGYEQY
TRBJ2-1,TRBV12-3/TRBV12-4,ASRETRNHLGEQF
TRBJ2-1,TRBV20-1,SALDPRSYNEQF
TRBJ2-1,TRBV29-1,SVGRPVAYNEQF
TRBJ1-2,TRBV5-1,ASSLDAGSHYGYT
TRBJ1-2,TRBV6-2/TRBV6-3,ASSYFASGTGSYGYT
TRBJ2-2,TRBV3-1,ASSQDRGLGGELF
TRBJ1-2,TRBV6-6,ASRETETNYGYT
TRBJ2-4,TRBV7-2,ASSQEDWHIQY
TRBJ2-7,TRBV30,AWGTGTVSYEQY
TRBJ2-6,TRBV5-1,ASSLAAPGDSGANVLT
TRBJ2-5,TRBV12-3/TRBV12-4,ASRKQGVETQY
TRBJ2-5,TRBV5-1,ASSLGEPYQETQY
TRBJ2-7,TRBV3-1,ASSHRDRAGEQY
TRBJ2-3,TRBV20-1,SASGTGIDKQY
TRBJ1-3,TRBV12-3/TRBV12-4,ASREESDTIY
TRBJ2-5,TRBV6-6,ASSYGSSGGSKETQY
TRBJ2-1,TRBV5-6,ASSSVRGGGSDEQF
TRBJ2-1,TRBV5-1,ASSLLQNEQF